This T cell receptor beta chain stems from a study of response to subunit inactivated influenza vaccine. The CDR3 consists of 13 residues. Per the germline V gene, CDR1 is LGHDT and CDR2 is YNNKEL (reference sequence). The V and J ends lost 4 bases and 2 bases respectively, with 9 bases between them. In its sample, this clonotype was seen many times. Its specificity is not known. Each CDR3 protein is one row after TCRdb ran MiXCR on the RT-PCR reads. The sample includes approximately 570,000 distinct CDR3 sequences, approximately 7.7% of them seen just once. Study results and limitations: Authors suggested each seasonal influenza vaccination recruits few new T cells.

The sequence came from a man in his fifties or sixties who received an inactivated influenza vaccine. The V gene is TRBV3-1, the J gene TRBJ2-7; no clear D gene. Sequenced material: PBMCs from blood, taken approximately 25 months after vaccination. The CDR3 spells CASSPGSTYEQYF. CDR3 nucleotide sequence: TGTGCCAGCAGCCCGGGCTCCACCTACGAGCAGTACTTC.